This paragraph reports one T cell receptor beta chain. The CDR3 extends over 18 amino acids. Trimming took 7 bases from V and 3 from J; bases not matched to a gene: 13. Germline CDR1 SNHLY, CDR2 FYNNEI. In the study's own analysis: Counts of nucleated cells, estimated from reference gene primer amplification, were obtained. The method was immunoSEQ multiplex PCR; TCRdb's version includes in-frame clones alone and lacks a portion of them. The D gene and trimming were derived from the DNA, and the V and J assignments and clone size from that table. In the table there are roughly 150,000 clones, nearly 85% of which are singletons. This sample is drawn from a study of blood T cell repertoires in COVID-19.

The gene calls are TRBV2 and TRBJ2-7; 15 bases map to TRBD2. The sample taken for sequencing was peripheral blood. The receptor was isolated from a human donor in a cohort sampled during active COVID-19. The CDR3 bases are TGTGCCAGCACCCCGGGACTAGCGGGAGGTAGTCGCATCTACGAGCAGTACGTC. Its protein product is CASTPGLAGGSRIYEQYV.